These 24 T cell receptor beta chains were sequenced from one sample in a study of naive CD8 T cells in extremely preterm neonates. Cord blood came from elective full-term cesareans at about 37-42 weeks without labor or membrane rupture. Some clones are missing from TCRdb's copy, which holds only in-frame ones; the method was immunoSEQ multiplex PCR. The sample shows about 4,900 clones, around 97% of them seen only once. What was sequenced was naive CD8+ T cells from cord blood. These TCRs come from a newborn in good health.

J is TRBJ2-1 and V is TRBV7-3; the match to TRBD2 covers 9 bases. In germline, CDR1 is SGHTA, CDR2 FQGTGA. The V segment lost 5 bases and the J segment 9 bases; nucleotides outside the gene matches: 2. The CDR3 contains 12 residues. The CDR3 is CASSPSGAEQFF. CDR3 DNA sequence: TGTGCCAGCAGCCCTAGCGGGGCTGAGCAGTTCTTC.

This clone has just one count. The chain uses TRBV9 and TRBJ1-1; a possible D gene is TRBD1 (6 bases). There are 15 residues in the CDR3. V was shortened by 3 bases and J by 0 bases, with 12 bases between the two germline ends. From germline, CDR1 is SGDLS and CDR2 YYNGEE. The CDR3 protein is CASSGPDSLNTEAFF. CDR3 sequence (DNA): TGTGCCAGCAGCGGACCGGACAGCTTGAACACTGAAGCTTTCTTT.

In its sample, this clone was seen once. The genes are TRBV15 and TRBJ2-3; 7 bases agree with TRBD1. The CDR3 consists of 15 residues. Germline V CDR1 and CDR2: LNHNV, YYDKDF (reference sequence). Trimming cost V 5 bases and J 6 bases; bases outside gene matches: 11. The CDR3 DNA reads TGTGCCACCAGCGACACCGGGACAGCGACCGATACGCAGTATTTT. Translation: CATSDTGTATDTQYF. The entire variable domain, with the rest obtained from reference TRBV15 and TRBJ2-3, is as follows: DAMVIQNPRYQVTQFGKPVTLSCSQTLNHNVMYWYQQKSSQAPKLLFHYYDKDFNNEADTPDNFQSRRPNTSFCFLDIRSPGLGDTAMYLCATSDTGTATDTQYFGPGTRLTVL.

This chain joins TRBV9 and TRBJ2-1; 9 bases map to TRBD2. Germline trimming cut 2 bases from V and 5 bases from J; bases unmatched to any gene: 5. CDR3 length: 15 residues. In germline, CDR1 is SGDLS, CDR2 YYNGEE. The CDR3 here is CASSVRGLADNEQFF. CDR3 nucleotides: TGTGCCAGCAGCGTGAGGGGACTAGCCGACAATGAGCAGTTCTTC.

The rearrangement joins TRBV11-1 to TRBJ2-7, with 12 bases identical to TRBD2. Per the germline V gene, CDR1 is SGHAT and CDR2 is FQDESV (reference sequence). The V gene end was trimmed by 4 bases and the J gene end by 2 bases; junction bases not matched to a gene: 3. The CDR3 covers 15 residues. The CDR3 sequence: CASSWTSGIPYEQYF. CDR3 DNA sequence: TGTGCCAGCAGCTGGACTAGCGGGATTCCCTACGAGCAGTACTTC.

The genes are TRBV28 and TRBJ1-2; D is uncertain. The CDR3 runs to 17 residues. Germline CDR1 reads MDHEN; CDR2 reads SYDVKM. V was trimmed by 4 bases and J by 4 bases, leaving 22 bases between them. CDR3 bases: TGTGCCAGCAGTTCCCTTGTCGATCAAGCGGGCCTCTATGGCTACACCTTC. Protein sequence: CASSSLVDQAGLYGYTF.

The chain joins TRBV29-1 to TRBJ1-2; 7 nucleotides align to TRBD1. Unmatched junction bases numbered 11, after V lost 7 bases and J lost 6 bases. CDR3 size: 13 residues. Germline loops: CDR1 SQVTM, CDR2 ANQGSEA. CDR3 in amino acids: CSAWDSPSNGYTF. For the CDR3, the DNA is TGCAGCGCTTGGGACAGTCCCTCTAATGGCTACACCTTC. Supplemented by reference TRBV29-1 and TRBJ1-2, the full variable domain reads SAVISQKPSRDICQRGTSLTIQCQVDSQVTMMFWYRQQPGQSLTLIATANQGSEATYESGFVIDKFPISRPNLTFSTLTVSNMSPEDSSIYLCSAWDSPSNGYTFGSGTRLTVV.

The rearrangement uses TRBV5-1 and TRBJ2-1, with D unclear. Trimming pared 0 bases from V and 2 bases from J, leaving 6 bases between. In germline, CDR1 is SGHRS, CDR2 YFSETQ. This CDR3 spans 14 amino acids. The CDR3 nucleotides read TGCGCCAGCAGCTTGGTGACTCCCTACAATGAGCAGTTCTTC. It specifies CASSLVTPYNEQFF.

The chain couples TRBV27 to TRBJ1-6; D unclear. Trimming left V 7 bases short and J 4 bases short, with 5 bases between. Germline V gene data show CDR1 as MNHEY and CDR2 as SMNVEV (reference sequence). The CDR3 spans 12 residues. The CDR3 nucleotides read TGTGCCAGCACGGGGTATAATTCACCCCTCCACTTT. Its translation: CASTGYNSPLHF.

The chain is built from TRBV4-3 and TRBJ2-7; unclear D gene. V gave up 0 bases and J gave up 2 bases, with 8 bases separating them. The CDR3 covers 14 residues. Germline V lookup: CDR1 LGHNA, CDR2 YSLEER. CDR3 amino acids: CASSQDLQPYEQYF. The CDR3 DNA reads as TGCGCCAGCAGCCAAGATCTACAGCCCTACGAGCAGTACTTC.

This clone was observed a single time. The chain employs TRBV4-2 and TRBJ1-1; 7 nucleotides align to TRBD1. In germline, CDR1 is LGHNA, CDR2 YNFKEQ. This CDR3 is 17 amino acids long. V gave up 0 bases and J gave up 0 bases; unmatched junction bases: 7. CDR3 region: CASSQDWTGRMNTEAFF. In DNA form, the CDR3 reads TGTGCCAGCAGCCAAGATTGGACAGGTAGGATGAACACTGAAGCTTTCTTT.

This clone has more than one count but fewer than ten. The chain uses TRBV7-9 and TRBJ1-5, with 7 bases matching TRBD1. CDR3 length: 13 amino acids. CDR1 is SEHNR and CDR2 is FQNEAQ in the germline V gene (reference sequence). With 4 bases clipped from V and 4 bases from J, the junction kept 1 base outside the gene matches. Here the CDR3 DNA reads TGTGCCAGCAGCTCGACAGGGAATCAGCCCCAGCATTTT. This gives the protein CASSSTGNQPQHF.

V gene TRBV5-6 combines with J gene TRBJ2-7; no definite D call. The V gene lost 2 bases and the J gene lost 0 bases, with 6 bases spanning the gap. From germline, CDR1 is SGHDT and CDR2 YYEEEE. The CDR3 contains 13 residues. CDR3 region: CASSFGRSYEQYF. DNA for the CDR3: TGTGCCAGCAGCTTTGGCCGCTCCTACGAGCAGTACTTC.

The chain carries TRBV19 and TRBJ2-7; TRBD1 agrees at 10 bases. This CDR3 has 15 amino acids. After removal of 3 bases from V and 3 bases from J, the junction contained 5 bases not matched to a gene. Germline V CDR1 and CDR2: LNHDA, SQIVND (reference sequence). The CDR3 spells CASSIGWTGGYEQYF. The CDR3 DNA is TGTGCCAGTAGTATCGGTTGGACAGGGGGCTACGAGCAGTACTTC.

V is TRBV13 and J is TRBJ2-3, with D maybe TRBD2 (7 bases). The germline V gene has CDR1 PRHDT and CDR2 FYEKMQ (reference sequence). Trimming took 1 base from V and 6 from J, leaving 20 bases between them. The CDR3 length is 17 residues. Here the CDR3 DNA reads TGTGCCAGCAGCTTAGTGGGGGGCCTAGCGGATTCGGATACGCAGTATTTT. It encodes CASSLVGGLADSDTQYF.

This chain joins TRBV9 and TRBJ1-1; D ambiguous. V shed 0 bases and J shed 1 base, with 4 bases lying between them. CDR1 SGDLS and CDR2 YYNGEE come from the germline V gene. CDR3 size: 13 residues. The CDR3 coding sequence is TGTGCCAGCAGCGTAGACTGGAACACTGAAGCTTTCTTT. Residues: CASSVDWNTEAFF.

This clone is a singleton in its sample. The rearrangement uses TRBV10-3 and TRBJ2-5, with 10 bases that match TRBD1. The length of the CDR3 is 15 residues. Trimming cost V 4 bases and J 2 bases; bases outside gene matches: 4. Germline values: CDR1 ENHRY, CDR2 SYGVKD. The chain's CDR3 is CAISALDRGQETQYF. CDR3 bases: TGTGCCATCAGTGCACTGGACAGGGGGCAAGAGACCCAGTACTTC.

The chain is built from TRBV11-2 and TRBJ2-3, with 11 bases identical to TRBD2. The CDR3 runs 17 residues. Germline-derived CDR1 and CDR2 are SGHAT and FQNNGV. V dropped 6 bases and J dropped 0; count of bases not matched to a gene: 8. CDR3 in DNA: TGTGCCAGCAGACGGGGACTAGCGGCACCTAGCACAGATACGCAGTATTTT. Protein product: CASRRGLAAPSTDTQYF.

This chain connects TRBV27 to TRBJ1-4, with TRBD1 matching over 8 bases. The J segment lost 7 bases and the V segment lost 5 bases, leaving 15 bases of the junction unmatched. Looked up from germline, CDR1 is MNHEY and CDR2 is SMNVEV (reference sequence). The CDR3 runs to 17 residues. Here the CDR3 DNA reads TGTGCCAGCAGTCAAATGCCCCGCGGACAGGGAGTTGAAAAACTGTTTTTT. It translates to CASSQMPRGQGVEKLFF.

The chain recombines TRBV9 with TRBJ2-1; TRBD2 matches at 13 bases. V was pared by 0 bases and J by 6 bases, with 0 bases of the junction left unmatched. The CDR3 extends over 15 amino acids. Looked up from germline, CDR1 is SGDLS and CDR2 is YYNGEE. The CDR3 spells CASSVGTSGSNEQFF. The CDR3 nucleotides read TGTGCCAGCAGCGTAGGGACTAGCGGGAGCAATGAGCAGTTCTTC.

This chain links TRBV28 with TRBJ2-3, with TRBD2 matching 8 bases. V was pared by 4 bases and J by 4 bases, with 7 bases of the junction left unmatched. Germline V gives CDR1 MDHEN, CDR2 SYDVKM. This CDR3 spans 15 amino acids. As DNA, the CDR3 is TGTGCCAGCAGTTCCAAGCGGGAGTCCCCAGATACGCAGTATTTT. As protein: CASSSKRESPDTQYF.

The chain has TRBV28 and TRBJ2-1; D gene uncertain. Germline values: CDR1 MDHEN, CDR2 SYDVKM. Between the trimmed V and J ends, which lost 2 bases and 6 bases, there was a span of 5 bases. This CDR3 region has 12 residues. CDR3 sequence reads: CASSLEVNEQFF. As DNA, the CDR3 is TGTGCCAGCAGTTTAGAGGTCAATGAGCAGTTCTTC.

This chain links TRBV12-5 with TRBJ2-5, with TRBD2 identical over 16 bases. With 6 bases clipped from V and 4 bases from J, the junction kept 11 bases outside the gene matches. Per the germline V gene, CDR1 is LGHNT and CDR2 is FRNRAP. The CDR3 covers 18 residues. The CDR3 DNA follows: TGTGCTAGTGGCCCCCCGGGACTAGCGGGGGGGCTAGGAGAGACCCAGTACTTC. Amino acid sequence: CASGPPGLAGGLGETQYF.

This clone has only one observation. This rearrangement joins TRBV28 to TRBJ1-1, with TRBD1 matching over 8 bases. V shed 3 bases and J 1 base; nucleotides not matched to a gene: 1. The CDR3 consists of 14 residues. Germline-derived CDR1 and CDR2 are MDHEN and SYDVKM. The CDR3 DNA reads as TGTGCCAGCAGTTTCCAGGGGGCGAACACTGAAGCTTTCTTT. As protein: CASSFQGANTEAFF. Drawing the rest from reference TRBV28 and TRBJ1-1, the complete variable domain is DVKVTQSSRYLVKRTGEKVFLECVQDMDHENMFWYRQDPGLGLRLIYFSYDVKMKEKGDIPEGYSVSREKKERFSLILESASTNQTSMYLCASSFQGANTEAFFGQGTRLTVV.